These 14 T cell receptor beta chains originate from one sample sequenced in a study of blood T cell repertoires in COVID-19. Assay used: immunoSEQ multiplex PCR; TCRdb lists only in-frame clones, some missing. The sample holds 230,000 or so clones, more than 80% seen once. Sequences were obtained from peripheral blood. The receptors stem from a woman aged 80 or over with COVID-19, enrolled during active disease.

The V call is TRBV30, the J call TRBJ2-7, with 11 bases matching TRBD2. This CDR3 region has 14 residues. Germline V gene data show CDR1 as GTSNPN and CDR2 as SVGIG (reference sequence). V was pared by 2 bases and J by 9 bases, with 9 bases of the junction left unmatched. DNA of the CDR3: TGTGCCTGGAGTCTAGCGGGAGGAATGGCCGGGCAGTACTTC. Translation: CAWSLAGGMAGQYF.

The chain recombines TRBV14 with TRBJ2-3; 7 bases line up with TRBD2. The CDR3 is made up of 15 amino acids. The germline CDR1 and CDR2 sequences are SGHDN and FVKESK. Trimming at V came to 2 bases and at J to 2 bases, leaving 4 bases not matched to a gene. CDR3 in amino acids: CASSQWGGPTDTQYF. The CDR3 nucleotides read TGTGCCAGCAGCCAATGGGGAGGGCCCACAGATACGCAGTATTTT.

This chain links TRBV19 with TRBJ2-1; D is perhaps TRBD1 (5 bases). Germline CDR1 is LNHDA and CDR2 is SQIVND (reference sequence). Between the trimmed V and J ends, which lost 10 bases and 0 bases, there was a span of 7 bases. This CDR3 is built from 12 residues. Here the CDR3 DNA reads TGTGCCACCAGGGCCTCCTACAATGAGCAGTTCTTC. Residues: CATRASYNEQFF.

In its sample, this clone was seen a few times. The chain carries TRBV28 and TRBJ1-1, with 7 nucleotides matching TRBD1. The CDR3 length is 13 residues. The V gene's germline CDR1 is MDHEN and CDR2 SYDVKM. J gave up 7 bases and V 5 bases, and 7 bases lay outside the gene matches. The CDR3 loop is CASSRTGRNEAFF. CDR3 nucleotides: TGTGCCAGCAGTCGGACAGGACGGAATGAAGCTTTCTTT.

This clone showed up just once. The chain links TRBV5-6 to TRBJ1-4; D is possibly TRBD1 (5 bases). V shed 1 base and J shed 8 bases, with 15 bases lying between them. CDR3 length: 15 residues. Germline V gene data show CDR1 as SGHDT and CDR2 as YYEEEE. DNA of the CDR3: TGTGCCAGCAGCTTGCGCGGCGGGGGTTGGGAAAAACTGTTTTTT. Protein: CASSLRGGGWEKLFF. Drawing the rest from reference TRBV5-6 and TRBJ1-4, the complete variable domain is DAGVTQSPTHLIKTRGQQVTLRCSPKSGHDTVSWYQQALGQGPQFIFQYYEEEERQRGNFPDRFSGHQFPNYSSELNVNALLLGDSALYLCASSLRGGGWEKLFFGSGTQLSVL.

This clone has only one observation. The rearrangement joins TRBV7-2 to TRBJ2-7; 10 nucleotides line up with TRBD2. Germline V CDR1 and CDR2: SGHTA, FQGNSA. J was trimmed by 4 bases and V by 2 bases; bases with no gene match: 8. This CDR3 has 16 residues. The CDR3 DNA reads TGTGCCAGCAGCTTAAGGAGCGGGGGGGGACAATACGAGCAGTACTTC. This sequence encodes CASSLRSGGGQYEQYF.

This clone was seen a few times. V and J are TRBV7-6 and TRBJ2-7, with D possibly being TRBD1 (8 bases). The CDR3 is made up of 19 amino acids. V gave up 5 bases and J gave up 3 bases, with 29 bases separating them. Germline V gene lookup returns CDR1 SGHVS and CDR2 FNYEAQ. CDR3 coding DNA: TGTGCCAGCAGCGGAGGAAAGACAGGGGACGGGGACTACCGCTACGAGCAGTACTTC. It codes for CASSGGKTGDGDYRYEQYF.

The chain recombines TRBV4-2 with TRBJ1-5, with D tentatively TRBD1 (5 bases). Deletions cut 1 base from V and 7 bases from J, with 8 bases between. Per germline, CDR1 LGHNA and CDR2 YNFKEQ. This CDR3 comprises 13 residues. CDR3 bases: TGTGCCAGCAGCCAAGTTAAGGGGCAGCCCCAGCATTTT. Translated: CASSQVKGQPQHF.

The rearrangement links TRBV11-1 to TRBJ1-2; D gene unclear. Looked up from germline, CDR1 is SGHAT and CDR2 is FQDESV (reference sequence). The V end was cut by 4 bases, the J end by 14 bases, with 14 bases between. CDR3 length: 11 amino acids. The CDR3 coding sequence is TGTGCCAGCAGCTCTGGAGCCCTTTATACCTTC. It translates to CASSSGALYTF.

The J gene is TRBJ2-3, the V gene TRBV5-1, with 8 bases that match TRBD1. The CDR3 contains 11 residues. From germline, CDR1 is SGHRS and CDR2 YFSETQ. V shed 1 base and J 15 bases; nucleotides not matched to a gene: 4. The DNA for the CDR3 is TGCGCCAGCAGCTTGTGGGACAGGACCTATTTT. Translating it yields CASSLWDRTYF.

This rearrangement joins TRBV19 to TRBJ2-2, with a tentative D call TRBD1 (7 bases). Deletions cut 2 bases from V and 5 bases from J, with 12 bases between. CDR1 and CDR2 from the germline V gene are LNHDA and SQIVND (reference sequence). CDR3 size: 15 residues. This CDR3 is CASSITAGGTGELFF. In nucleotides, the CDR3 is TGTGCCAGTAGTATAACGGCAGGGGGGACCGGGGAGCTGTTTTTT.

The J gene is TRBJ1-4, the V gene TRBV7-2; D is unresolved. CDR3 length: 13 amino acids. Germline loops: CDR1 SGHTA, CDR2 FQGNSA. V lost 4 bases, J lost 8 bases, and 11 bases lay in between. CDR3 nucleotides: TGTGCCAGCAGCTCCCGAATGAGGGAAAAACTGTTTTTT. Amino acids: CASSSRMREKLFF.

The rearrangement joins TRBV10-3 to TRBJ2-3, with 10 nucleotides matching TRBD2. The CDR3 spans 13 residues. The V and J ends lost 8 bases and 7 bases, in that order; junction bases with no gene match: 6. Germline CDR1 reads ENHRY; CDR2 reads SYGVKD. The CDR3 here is CAIGLAGVNTQYF. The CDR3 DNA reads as TGTGCCATCGGCCTAGCGGGGGTTAATACGCAGTATTTT.

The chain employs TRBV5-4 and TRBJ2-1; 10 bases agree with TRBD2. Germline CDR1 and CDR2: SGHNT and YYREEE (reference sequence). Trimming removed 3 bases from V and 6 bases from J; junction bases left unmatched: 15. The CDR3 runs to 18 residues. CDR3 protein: CASSSQGASGRAINEQFF. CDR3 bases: TGTGCCAGCAGCTCCCAGGGGGCTAGCGGGAGAGCTATCAATGAGCAGTTCTTC. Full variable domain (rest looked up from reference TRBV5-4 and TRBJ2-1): ETGVTQSPTHLIKTRGQQVTLRCSSQSGHNTVSWYQQALGQGPQFIFQYYREEENGRGNFPPRFSGLQFPNYSSELNVNALELDDSALYLCASSSQGASGRAINEQFFGPGTRLTVL.